Shown below are 24 T cell receptor beta chains from a single sample sequenced in a study of CD8+CD57+ T cells in acquired aplastic anemia. Genomic DNA acted as the template from which TCR beta VDJ combination and CDR3 sequence profiling were carried out. TCRdb used MiXCR to reprocess the reads, holding one entry per CDR3 protein. This table holds a few hundred thousand distinct CDR3 sequences, around 32% found once. Those patients picked for sequencing had displayed CD8+CD57+ cell expansion on flow cytometry. Sequencing was done on a sample of sorted CD4+, CD8+, or CD8+CD57+ T cells (not recorded which) from PBMCs. The origin of the receptors is a human donor with aplastic anemia.

This clonotype was picked up a small number of times. The V gene is TRBV7-6, the J gene TRBJ2-1; D uncertain. V shed 4 bases and J shed 9 bases, with 19 bases lying between them. Germline values: CDR1 SGHVS, CDR2 FNYEAQ. This CDR3 comprises 15 residues. CDR3 in amino acids: CASSSKVSVVGEQFF. In DNA form, the CDR3 reads TGTGCCAGCAGCTCAAAGGTCTCCGTTGTTGGTGAGCAGTTCTTC.

This clonotype was observed at least ten times. J is TRBJ2-7 and V is TRBV7-9; a possible D gene is TRBD2 (6 bases). Trimming took off 7 bases at V and 5 bases at J, with 24 bases between the two ends. The germline gives CDR1 SEHNR, CDR2 FQNEAQ (reference sequence). This CDR3 spans 16 amino acids. CDR3 sequence (DNA): TGTGCCAGCACCCCGGGGTGGGACTTAAAAGCCGACGAGCAGTACTTC. Translated: CASTPGWDLKADEQYF.

The chain employs TRBV20-1 and TRBJ1-5; 10 bases map to TRBD1. There are 16 residues in the CDR3. V was clipped by 1 base and J by 4 bases; unmatched bases: 7. CDR1 and CDR2 (germline): DFQATT, SNEGSKA (reference sequence). The CDR3 region has the DNA TGCAGTGCTAGAGGGGTTAGGGACAGGGGTAATCAGCCCCAGCATTTT. This translates into CSARGVRDRGNQPQHF.

The gene calls are TRBV5-1 and TRBJ2-5; TRBD2 agrees at 9 bases. The CDR3 is made up of 16 amino acids. Germline CDR1 reads SGHRS; CDR2 reads YFSETQ. Trimming cost V 2 bases and J 6 bases; bases outside gene matches: 11. The CDR3 DNA sequence: TGCGCCAGCAGCTTATTTACCGGGACTAGCACGCAGACCCAGTACTTC. Amino acids: CASSLFTGTSTQTQYF.

This clonotype was seen at least ten times. The rearrangement uses TRBV29-1 and TRBJ2-7, with D perhaps matching TRBD1 (6 bases). V lost 5 bases to trimming and J lost 6 bases, with 17 bases between them. Germline assignment: CDR1 SQVTM and CDR2 ANQGSEA. The CDR3 length is 13 residues. The chain's CDR3 is CSVRDEGVGEQYF. The CDR3, as DNA: TGCAGCGTTCGGGATGAGGGGGTGGGCGAGCAGTACTTC.

V and J are TRBV7-2 and TRBJ2-7, with 10 nucleotides matching TRBD2. The trim removed 5 bases at V and 5 bases at J, leaving 6 bases unmatched. Germline CDR1 reads SGHTA; CDR2 reads FQGNSA. This CDR3 has 14 residues. The CDR3 bases are TGTGCCAGCAGCGCCCTAGCGGGGGTCCACGAGCAGTACTTC. This encodes CASSALAGVHEQYF.

This clonotype was seen only a few times. V usage is TRBV4-3 and J usage is TRBJ2-7; 11 bases are a match to TRBD2. The length of the CDR3 is 15 residues. Germline CDR1 reads LGHNA; CDR2 reads YSLEER. V shed 2 bases, J shed 3 bases, and the junction held 3 bases outside the gene matches. CDR3 sequence: CASSQTSGGLYEQYF. The CDR3 DNA is TGCGCCAGCAGCCAAACTAGCGGGGGACTCTACGAGCAGTACTTC.

This clonotype was seen ten or more times. The chain uses TRBV10-3 and TRBJ1-4; TRBD1 is a possible D gene (6 bases). Trimming cost V 0 bases and J 3 bases, with 11 bases left between them. Germline CDR1 and CDR2: ENHRY and SYGVKD. CDR3 length: 16 amino acids. The CDR3 bases are TGTGCCATCAGTGAGTCGCGGGGGGCAGCTAATGAAAAACTGTTTTTT. Its translation: CAISESRGAANEKLFF.

The chain employs TRBV29-1 and TRBJ1-2, with unresolved D. The ends were cut back, 8 bases at V and 1 base at J, with 14 bases in the middle. Germline V gives CDR1 SQVTM, CDR2 ANQGSEA. The CDR3 runs 13 residues. DNA for the CDR3: TGCAGCAGTGAAAAGGAGGTTAACTATGGCTACACCTTC. Encoded protein: CSSEKEVNYGYTF.

This clonotype was counted ten times or more. The chain is built from TRBV2 and TRBJ2-1; no clear D. Germline V gene sequence: CDR1 SNHLY, CDR2 FYNNEI. The CDR3 consists of 12 residues. V shed 4 bases and J shed 8 bases, with 9 bases lying between them. The DNA for the CDR3 is TGTGCCAGCAGTGTATCTGCCTATGAGCAGTTCTTC. Its protein is CASSVSAYEQFF. The variable domain in full, with the rest retrieved from reference TRBV2 and TRBJ2-1, is EPEVTQTPSHQVTQMGQEVILRCVPISNHLYFYWYRQILGQKVEFLVSFYNNEISEKSEIFDDQFSVERPDGSNFTLKIRSTKLEDSAMYFCASSVSAYEQFFGPGTRLTVL.

The chain combines TRBV20-1 with TRBJ1-6; 8 bases are a match to TRBD1. This CDR3 contains 16 residues. V was clipped by 5 bases and J by 7 bases; unmatched bases: 13. CDR1 is DFQATT, CDR2 SNEGSKA, per germline (reference sequence). The CDR3 DNA reads TGCAGTGCTCCAATTAACCGAGGGGACAGGAATTCACCCCTCCACTTT. It translates to CSAPINRGDRNSPLHF.

The chain has TRBV11-2 and TRBJ2-1; D ambiguous. CDR3 length: 14 amino acids. Germline V gene sequence: CDR1 SGHAT, CDR2 FQNNGV. The V and J ends lost 0 bases and 4 bases respectively, with 7 bases between them. The CDR3 loop is CASSLDYRYNEQFF. The DNA for the CDR3 is TGTGCCAGCAGCTTAGATTACCGTTACAATGAGCAGTTCTTC.

The table lists this clonotype with a few counts. The chain uses TRBV25-1 and TRBJ1-3; D is undetermined. The V end lost 2 bases, the J end lost 8 bases, and 19 bases lay between the germline ends. CDR1 and CDR2 from the germline V gene are MGHDK and SYGVNS. The CDR3 is 16 residues long. The CDR3 region has the DNA TGTGCCAGCAGTGAAATCGGGTATAACTATGGCTACACCATATATTTT. Translation gives CASSEIGYNYGYTIYF.

This clonotype was recorded at least ten times. V usage is TRBV20-1 and J usage is TRBJ1-1, with D maybe TRBD1 (5 bases). V was cut by 7 bases and J by 8 bases, with 5 bases left in between. The CDR3 runs 8 residues. Germline-derived CDR1 and CDR2 are DFQATT and SNEGSKA (reference sequence). In nucleotides, the CDR3 is TGCAGTGGGGGGGAAGCTTTCTTT. Translated, it gives CSGGEAFF.

The J gene is TRBJ1-4, the V gene TRBV10-3; D not certain. The CDR3 loop spans 14 amino acids. Germline V CDR1 and CDR2: ENHRY, SYGVKD. The V end was cut by 8 bases, the J end by 5 bases, with 15 bases between. The CDR3 loop reads CAIEENLGNEKLFF. CDR3 bases: TGTGCCATCGAGGAGAACCTAGGGAATGAAAAACTGTTTTTT.

This sequence joins TRBV11-2 and TRBJ2-7; 9 bases are shared with TRBD2. Trimming at V came to 11 bases and at J to 1 base, leaving 12 bases not matched to a gene. Germline-derived CDR1 and CDR2 are SGHAT and FQNNGV. The CDR3 spans 15 residues. This CDR3 is CARIPGAGGSYEQYF. The CDR3 bases are TGTGCCCGCATCCCAGGAGCGGGAGGTTCCTACGAGCAGTACTTC. The full variable domain, in which reference TRBV11-2 and TRBJ2-7 provide the parts outside the CDR3, is EAGVAQSPRYKIIEKRQSVAFWCNPISGHATLYWYQQILGQGPKLLIQFQNNGVVDDSQLPKDRFSAERLKGVDSTLKIQPAKLEDSAVYLCARIPGAGGSYEQYFGPGTRLTVT.

V is TRBV2 and J is TRBJ2-3; D may be TRBD2 (6 bases). Germline CDR1 SNHLY, CDR2 FYNNEI. The CDR3 is made up of 15 amino acids. The V end was cut by 7 bases, the J end by 0 bases, with 14 bases between. The CDR3, as DNA: TGTGCCAGCAATGGGGATGGGACTAGCACAGATACGCAGTATTTT. Amino acid sequence: CASNGDGTSTDTQYF.

This chain connects TRBV5-1 to TRBJ1-1; 10 bases match TRBD1. The CDR3 totals 14 residues. Germline CDR1 and CDR2: SGHRS and YFSETQ. Trimming took 6 bases from V and 5 from J; bases not matched to a gene: 7. This CDR3 reads CASTRGTGETEAFF. DNA of the CDR3: TGCGCCAGCACCCGGGGGACAGGGGAAACTGAAGCTTTCTTT. Full variable domain (remainder filled in from reference TRBV5-1 and TRBJ1-1): KAGVTQTPRYLIKTRGQQVTLSCSPISGHRSVSWYQQTPGQGLQFLFEYFSETQRNKGNFPGRFSGRQFSNSRSEMNVSTLELGDSALYLCASTRGTGETEAFFGQGTRLTVV.

The genes are TRBV7-8 and TRBJ2-7; 8 bases line up with TRBD2. The CDR3 runs to 16 residues. Looked up from germline, CDR1 is SGHVS and CDR2 is FQNEAQ. Trimming removed 4 bases from V and 4 bases from J; junction bases left unmatched: 12. The CDR3 nucleotides read TGTGCCAGCAGCTCCAACGGGGGGGCTGACGCTTACGAGCAGTACTTC. Its translation: CASSSNGGADAYEQYF.

Points on this clonotype: A single base separates this from a much larger clone, so it may be a read error. The V and J genes are TRBV10-3 and TRBJ2-7; maybe TRBD2 (7 bases). Germline V gives CDR1 ENHRY, CDR2 SYGVKD. Trimming removed 3 bases from V and 5 bases from J, with 11 bases in between. CDR3 length: 13 residues. This CDR3 reads CAISETGRDEQYF. CDR3 DNA: TGTGCCATCAGTGAAACAGGGAGGGACGAGCAGTACTTC.

Concerning this clonotype: A much larger clone differs from this one at a single base, so this may be a read error. This rearrangement joins TRBV9 to TRBJ2-7; no reliable D call. CDR3 length: 8 amino acids. V was pared by 10 bases and J by 7 bases, with 6 bases between. From germline, CDR1 is SGDLS and CDR2 YYNGEE. The CDR3, as DNA: TGTGCCTGCAATGAGCAGTACTTC. It encodes CACNEQYF.

The V gene is TRBV5-1, the J gene TRBJ1-6, with D possibly TRBD1 on 5 matching bases. The CDR3 contains 17 residues. Looked up from germline, CDR1 is SGHRS and CDR2 is YFSETQ. Deletions cut 0 bases from V and 0 bases from J, with 10 bases between. In nucleotides, the CDR3 is TGCGCCAGCAGCTTGGCTGGGGGAACCTCCTATAATTCACCCCTCCACTTT. It is translated as CASSLAGGTSYNSPLHF.

This clonotype has only a few counts. The chain combines TRBV20-1 with TRBJ2-3; either TRBD1 or TRBD2 may fit D (6 bases each). The CDR3 extends over 14 amino acids. Trimming pared 3 bases from V and 2 bases from J, leaving 12 bases between. Germline V gene lookup returns CDR1 DFQATT and CDR2 SNEGSKA (reference sequence). The CDR3 spells CSARSGGHTDTQYF. Written as DNA, the CDR3 is TGCAGTGCTAGGAGTGGGGGGCACACAGATACGCAGTATTTT.

This chain joins TRBV29-1 and TRBJ2-7; D remains ambiguous. Per germline, CDR1 SQVTM and CDR2 ANQGSEA. This CDR3 is 12 amino acids long. V lost 6 bases and J lost 1, with 10 bases in between. CDR3 amino acids: CSVDPDSYEQYF. In DNA form, the CDR3 reads TGCAGCGTAGATCCGGATTCCTACGAGCAGTACTTC.